This T cell receptor (beta chain) came from a study of blood T cells in healthy people across ages. This clonotype was counted a few times. Its ends do not fully match the called genes, so a read error is possible. The germline CDR1 and CDR2 sequences are MDHEN and SYDVKM. The CDR3 sequence is 13 residues long. Primers used in a second PCR of roughly 7 to 12 cycles were a sample-barcoded 5' primer and a J-beta primer mix. One entry per CDR3 protein, called by TCRdb with MiXCR from the 5' RACE reads. The sample consists of roughly 700,000 distinct CDR3 sequences, roughly 25% of them appearing once. This same sample was also part of a study on T cells of mothers and their children. From that study: Overlap measured in related mother-child pairs was slightly, non-significantly higher than in unrelated pairs.

The sequence derives from a boy younger than 18 in good health. The chain carries TRBV28 and TRBJ1-5, with 11 bases fitting TRBD1. Specimen: blood. CDR3 sequence: CPGDRGDNQPQHF. DNA of the CDR3: TGCCCTGGGGACAGGGGGGACAATCAGCCCCAGCATTTT.